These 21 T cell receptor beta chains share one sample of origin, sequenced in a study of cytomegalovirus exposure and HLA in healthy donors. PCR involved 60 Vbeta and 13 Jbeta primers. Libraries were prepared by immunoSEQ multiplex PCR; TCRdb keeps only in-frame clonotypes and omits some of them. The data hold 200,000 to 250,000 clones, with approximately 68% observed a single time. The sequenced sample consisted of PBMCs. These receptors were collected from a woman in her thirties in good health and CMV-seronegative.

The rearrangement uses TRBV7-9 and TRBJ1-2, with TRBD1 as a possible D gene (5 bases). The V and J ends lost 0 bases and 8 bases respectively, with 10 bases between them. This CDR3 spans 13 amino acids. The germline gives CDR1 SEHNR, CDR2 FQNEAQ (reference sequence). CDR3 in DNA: TGTGCCAGCAGCTTAGCCTTGGGGGGAGGCTACACCTTC. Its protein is CASSLALGGGYTF.

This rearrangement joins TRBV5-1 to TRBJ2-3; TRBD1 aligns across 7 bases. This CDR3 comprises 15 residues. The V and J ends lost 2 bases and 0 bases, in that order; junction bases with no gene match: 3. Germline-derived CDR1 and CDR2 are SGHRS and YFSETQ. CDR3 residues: CASSFQGVSTDTQYF. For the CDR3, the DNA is TGCGCCAGCAGCTTCCAGGGGGTCAGCACAGATACGCAGTATTTT.

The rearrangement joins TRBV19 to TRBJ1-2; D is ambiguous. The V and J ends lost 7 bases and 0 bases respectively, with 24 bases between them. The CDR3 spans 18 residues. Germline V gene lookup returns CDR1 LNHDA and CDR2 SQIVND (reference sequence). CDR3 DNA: TGTGCCAGTACCATATCGGCGGTGGGAGGCAGAGCTAACTATGGCTACACCTTC. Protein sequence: CASTISAVGGRANYGYTF.

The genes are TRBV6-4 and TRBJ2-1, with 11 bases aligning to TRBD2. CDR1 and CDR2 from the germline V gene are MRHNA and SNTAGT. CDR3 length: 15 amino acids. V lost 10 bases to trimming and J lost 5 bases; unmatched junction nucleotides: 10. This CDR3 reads CATAAGTSGHNEQFF. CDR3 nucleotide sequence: TGTGCCACGGCTGCCGGGACTAGCGGACACAATGAGCAGTTCTTC.

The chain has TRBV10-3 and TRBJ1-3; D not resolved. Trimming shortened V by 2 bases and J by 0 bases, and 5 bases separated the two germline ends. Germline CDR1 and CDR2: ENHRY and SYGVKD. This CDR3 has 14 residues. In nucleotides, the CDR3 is TGTGCCATCAGTGAGGCCAGCTCTGGAAACACCATATATTTT. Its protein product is CAISEASSGNTIYF.

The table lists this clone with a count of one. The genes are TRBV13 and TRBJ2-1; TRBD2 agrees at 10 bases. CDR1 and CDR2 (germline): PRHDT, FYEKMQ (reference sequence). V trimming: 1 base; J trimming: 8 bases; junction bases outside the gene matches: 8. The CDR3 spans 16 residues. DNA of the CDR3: TGTGCCAGCAGCTTAGAACCGGGACTAGCGACGTATGAGCAGTTCTTC. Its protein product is CASSLEPGLATYEQFF. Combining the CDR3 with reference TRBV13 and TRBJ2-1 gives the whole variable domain AAGVIQSPRHLIKEKRETATLKCYPIPRHDTVYWYQQGPGQDPQFLISFYEKMQSDKGSIPDRFSAQQFSDYHSELNMSSLELGDSALYFCASSLEPGLATYEQFFGPGTRLTVL.

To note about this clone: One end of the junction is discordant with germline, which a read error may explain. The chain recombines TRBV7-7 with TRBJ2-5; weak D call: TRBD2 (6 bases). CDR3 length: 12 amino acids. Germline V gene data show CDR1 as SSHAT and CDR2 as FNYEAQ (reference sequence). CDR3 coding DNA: TGTGCTAGCAGCCAGGCGGGGGAGACCCAGTACTTC. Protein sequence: CASSQAGETQYF.

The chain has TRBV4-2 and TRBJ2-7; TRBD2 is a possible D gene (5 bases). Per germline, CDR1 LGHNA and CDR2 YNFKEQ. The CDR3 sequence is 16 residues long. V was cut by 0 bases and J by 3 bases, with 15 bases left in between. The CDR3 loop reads CASSQEIMGSGYEQYF. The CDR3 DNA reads TGTGCCAGCAGCCAAGAAATCATGGGCAGCGGCTACGAGCAGTACTTC.

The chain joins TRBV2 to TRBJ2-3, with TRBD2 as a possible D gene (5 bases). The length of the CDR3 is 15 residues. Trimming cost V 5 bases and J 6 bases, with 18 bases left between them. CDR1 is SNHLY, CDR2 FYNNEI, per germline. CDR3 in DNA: TGTGCCAGCAGTTGGACTGGCCCCCTCGGCGATACGCAGTATTTT. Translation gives CASSWTGPLGDTQYF.

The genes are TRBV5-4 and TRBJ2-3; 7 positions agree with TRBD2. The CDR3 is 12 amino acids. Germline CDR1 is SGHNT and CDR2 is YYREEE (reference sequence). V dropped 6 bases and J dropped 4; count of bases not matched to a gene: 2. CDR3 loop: CASTSGSDTQYF. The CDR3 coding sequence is TGTGCCAGCACTAGCGGCTCAGATACGCAGTATTTT.

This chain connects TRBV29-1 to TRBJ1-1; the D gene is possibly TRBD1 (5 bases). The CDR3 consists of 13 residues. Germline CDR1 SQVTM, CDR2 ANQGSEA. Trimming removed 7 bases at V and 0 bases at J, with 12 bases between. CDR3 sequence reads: CSALGGVNTEAFF. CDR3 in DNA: TGCAGCGCCCTGGGGGGGGTGAACACTGAAGCTTTCTTT. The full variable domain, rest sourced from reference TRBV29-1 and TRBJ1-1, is SAVISQKPSRDICQRGTSLTIQCQVDSQVTMMFWYRQQPGQSLTLIATANQGSEATYESGFVIDKFPISRPNLTFSTLTVSNMSPEDSSIYLCSALGGVNTEAFFGQGTRLTVV.

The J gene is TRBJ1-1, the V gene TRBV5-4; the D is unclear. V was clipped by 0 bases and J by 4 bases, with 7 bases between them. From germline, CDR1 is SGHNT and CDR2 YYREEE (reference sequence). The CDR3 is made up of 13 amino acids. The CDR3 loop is CASSLDLSTEAFF. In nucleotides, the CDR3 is TGTGCCAGCAGCTTGGATCTGAGCACTGAAGCTTTCTTT.

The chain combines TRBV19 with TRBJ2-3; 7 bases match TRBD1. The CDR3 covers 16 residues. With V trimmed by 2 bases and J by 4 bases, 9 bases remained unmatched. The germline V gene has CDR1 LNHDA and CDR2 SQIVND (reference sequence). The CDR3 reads CASSIPQGRRADTQYF. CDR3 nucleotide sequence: TGTGCCAGTAGTATACCACAGGGGAGAAGAGCAGATACGCAGTATTTT. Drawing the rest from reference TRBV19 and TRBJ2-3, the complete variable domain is DGGITQSPKYLFRKEGQNVTLSCEQNLNHDAMYWYRQDPGQGLRLIYYSQIVNDFQKGDIAEGYSVSREKKESFPLTVTSAQKNPTAFYLCASSIPQGRRADTQYFGPGTRLTVL.

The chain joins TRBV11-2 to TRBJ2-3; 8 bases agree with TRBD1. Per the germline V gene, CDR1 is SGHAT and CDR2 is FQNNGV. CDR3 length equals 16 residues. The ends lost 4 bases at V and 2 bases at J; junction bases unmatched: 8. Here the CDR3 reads CASSSLGQVFTDTQYF. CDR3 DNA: TGTGCCAGCAGCTCGCTGGGACAGGTGTTCACAGATACGCAGTATTTT.

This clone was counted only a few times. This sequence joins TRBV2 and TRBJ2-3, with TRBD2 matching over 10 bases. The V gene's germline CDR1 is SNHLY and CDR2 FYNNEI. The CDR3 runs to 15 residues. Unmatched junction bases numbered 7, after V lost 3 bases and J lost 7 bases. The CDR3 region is CASSEEAGGLYTQYF. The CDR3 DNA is TGTGCCAGCAGTGAGGAAGCGGGGGGGCTGTATACGCAGTATTTT.

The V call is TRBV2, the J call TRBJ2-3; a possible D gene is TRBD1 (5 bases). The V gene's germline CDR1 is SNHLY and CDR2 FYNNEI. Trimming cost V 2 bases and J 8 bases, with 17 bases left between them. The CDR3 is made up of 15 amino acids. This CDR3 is CASSERGDESGTQYF. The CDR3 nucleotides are TGTGCCAGCAGTGAAAGGGGTGACGAGTCGGGTACGCAGTATTTT.

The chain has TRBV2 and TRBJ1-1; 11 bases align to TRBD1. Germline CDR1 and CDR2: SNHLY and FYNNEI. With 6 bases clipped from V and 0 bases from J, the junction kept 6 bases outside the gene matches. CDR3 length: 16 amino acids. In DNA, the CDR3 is TGTGCCAGCAGAGGGGGACAGGGGGGCATGAACACTGAAGCTTTCTTT. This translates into CASRGGQGGMNTEAFF.

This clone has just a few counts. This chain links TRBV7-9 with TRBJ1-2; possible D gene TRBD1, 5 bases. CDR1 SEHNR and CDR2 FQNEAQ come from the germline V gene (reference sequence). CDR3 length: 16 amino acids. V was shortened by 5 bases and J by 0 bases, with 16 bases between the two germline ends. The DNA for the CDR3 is TGTGCCAGCAGCCTCGACAGCGTGAAAGCTAACTATGGCTACACCTTC. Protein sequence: CASSLDSVKANYGYTF.

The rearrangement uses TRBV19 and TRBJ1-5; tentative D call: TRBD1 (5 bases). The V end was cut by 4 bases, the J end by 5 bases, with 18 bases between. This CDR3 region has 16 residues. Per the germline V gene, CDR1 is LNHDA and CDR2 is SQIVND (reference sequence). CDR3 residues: CASSTFARVGDQPQHF. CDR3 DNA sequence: TGTGCCAGTAGTACTTTCGCCAGGGTTGGGGATCAGCCCCAGCATTTT.

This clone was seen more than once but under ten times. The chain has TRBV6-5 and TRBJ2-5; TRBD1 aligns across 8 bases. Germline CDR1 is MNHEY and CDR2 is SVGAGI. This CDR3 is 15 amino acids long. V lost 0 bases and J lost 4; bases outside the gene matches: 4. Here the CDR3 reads CASSYSDRGGETQYF. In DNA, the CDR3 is TGTGCCAGCAGTTACTCCGACAGGGGAGGAGAGACCCAGTACTTC.

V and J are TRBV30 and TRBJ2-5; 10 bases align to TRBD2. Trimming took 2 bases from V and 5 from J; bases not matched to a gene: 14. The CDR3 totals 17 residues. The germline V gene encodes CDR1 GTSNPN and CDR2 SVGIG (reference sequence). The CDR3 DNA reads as TGTGCCTGGAGTTCCCCTAGCGGGGGCCCCATATGGGAGACCCAGTACTTC. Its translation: CAWSSPSGGPIWETQYF.